Each of the 20 T cell receptor beta chains below was sequenced from the same sample in a study of CD8+CD57+ T cells in acquired aplastic anemia. Investigators profiled TCR beta VDJ and CDR3 from genomic DNA template. A single record per CDR3 protein comes from TCRdb applying MiXCR to the reads. The sample holds approximately 270,000 distinct CDR3 sequences, 45% to 65% seen once. Material: sorted CD4+, CD8+, or CD8+CD57+ T cells (not recorded which) from PBMCs. The receptors were gathered from a human donor with severe aplastic anemia or a healthy control (not recorded which).

In its sample, this clonotype was seen many times. The rearrangement links TRBV20-1 to TRBJ2-3; TRBD2 matches 11 bases. This CDR3 has 15 amino acids. V lost 3 bases and J lost 3; bases outside the gene matches: 5. CDR1 is DFQATT, CDR2 SNEGSKA, per germline (reference sequence). CDR3 sequence reads: CSASVTSGGTDTQYF. The CDR3 region has the DNA TGCAGTGCTAGTGTAACTAGCGGGGGAACAGATACGCAGTATTTT.

V usage is TRBV7-6 and J usage is TRBJ2-7, with TRBD1 matching over 11 bases. The CDR3 is made up of 16 amino acids. CDR1 is SGHVS, CDR2 FNYEAQ, per germline. V gave up 1 base and J gave up 7 bases; unmatched junction bases: 9. The CDR3 is CASSLGGGQGVGEQYF. CDR3 DNA sequence: TGTGCCAGCAGCTTAGGGGGGGGACAGGGGGTCGGGGAGCAGTACTTC.

The rearrangement uses TRBV7-9 and TRBJ1-2, with D uncertain. The CDR3 runs 14 residues. Trimming pared 5 bases from V and 2 bases from J, leaving 12 bases between. Germline V gives CDR1 SEHNR, CDR2 FQNEAQ (reference sequence). CDR3 loop: CASSLRGGNYGYTF. CDR3 DNA sequence: TGTGCCAGCAGCCTCCGGGGAGGAAACTATGGCTACACCTTC.

Note on this clonotype: No DNA is shown, since the ends of the CDR3 on it are uncertain; the CDR3 is the one TCRdb lists. This chain links TRBV19 with TRBJ1-1. Germline V gives CDR1 LNHDA, CDR2 SQIVND (reference sequence). The CDR3 is made up of 14 amino acids, end residues included. The CDR3 loop is CASSIVGGGTEAFF.

The V and J genes are TRBV2 and TRBJ2-5, with D possibly called TRBD1 or TRBD2 (5 bases each). Germline CDR1 and CDR2: SNHLY and FYNNEI. The CDR3 covers 12 residues. V was cut by 10 bases and J by 5 bases, with 14 bases left in between. In DNA, the CDR3 is TGTGCCACCAGGGCGGGTCGGGAGACCCAGTACTTC. This encodes CATRAGRETQYF.

As regards this clonotype: This clone may be a read error of a much larger clone one base away. This chain connects TRBV6-4 to TRBJ2-3; 9 positions match TRBD2. CDR3 length: 17 residues. Germline assignment: CDR1 MRHNA and CDR2 SNTAGT. V gave up 6 bases and J gave up 0 bases; unmatched junction bases: 10. The CDR3 bases are TGTGCCAGCAGACAAGGACTAGCGTGGAGTAGCACAGATACGCAGTATTTT. It translates to CASRQGLAWSSTDTQYF.

The gene calls are TRBV5-6 and TRBJ1-3; D is undetermined. The CDR3 loop spans 14 amino acids. Deletions cut 2 bases from V and 2 bases from J, with 8 bases between. Looked up from germline, CDR1 is SGHDT and CDR2 is YYEEEE. The CDR3 here is CASSFPVTGNTIYF. CDR3 sequence (DNA): TGTGCCAGCAGCTTTCCGGTGACTGGAAACACCATATATTTT.

In this sample, this clonotype turned up many times. The rearrangement joins TRBV27 to TRBJ2-5; TRBD2 agrees at 8 bases. CDR1 MNHEY and CDR2 SMNVEV come from the germline V gene (reference sequence). V lost 7 bases to trimming and J lost 3 bases; unmatched junction nucleotides: 10. The CDR3 totals 15 residues. CDR3: CASNRRGGPEETQYF. For the CDR3, the DNA is TGTGCCAGCAATCGACGGGGGGGACCGGAAGAGACCCAGTACTTC.

The CDR3 region has the DNA TGTGCCGAAAGGGGGACAGGGGGAGGGACCCAGTACTTC. Its translation: CAERGTGGGTQYF. The chain carries TRBV24-1 and TRBJ2-5; the match to TRBD1 covers 11 bases. This CDR3 spans 13 amino acids. Looked up from germline, CDR1 is KGHDR and CDR2 is SFDVKD. Trimming cost V 12 bases and J 7 bases; bases outside gene matches: 9.

This chain connects TRBV7-2 to TRBJ1-6; a weak D match, TRBD1 (6 bases). The CDR3 has 16 residues. CDR1 and CDR2 (germline): SGHTA, FQGNSA. V was trimmed by 0 bases and J by 8 bases, leaving 14 bases between them. The DNA of the CDR3 is TGTGCCAGCAGCTTAGCGCCTTCAGGGGTGGATTCACCCCTCCACTTT. It encodes CASSLAPSGVDSPLHF.

This clonotype showed up many times. The rearrangement uses TRBV5-1 and TRBJ2-3; TRBD1 or TRBD2 may be the D gene (5 bases each). V was pared by 2 bases and J by 6 bases, with 13 bases between. Per the germline V gene, CDR1 is SGHRS and CDR2 is YFSETQ. This CDR3 spans 14 amino acids. Here the CDR3 DNA reads TGCGCCAGCAGCTTTGGGGGTATTAAGGATACGCAGTATTTT. It translates to CASSFGGIKDTQYF.

In this sample, this clonotype turned up many times. This chain links TRBV7-9 with TRBJ2-7; D unresolved. Germline V CDR1 and CDR2: SEHNR, FQNEAQ (reference sequence). Trimming pared 2 bases from V and 1 base from J, leaving 6 bases between. This CDR3 is built from 13 residues. CDR3 protein: CASSLFPSYEQYF. The CDR3 DNA sequence: TGTGCCAGCAGCTTATTCCCTTCCTACGAGCAGTACTTC. The whole variable domain, filled in from reference TRBV7-9 and TRBJ2-7, reads DTGVSQNPRHKITKRGQNVTFRCDPISEHNRLYWYRQTLGQGPEFLTYFQNEAQLEKSRLLSDRFSAERPKGSFSTLEIQRTEQGDSAMYLCASSLFPSYEQYFGPGTRLTVT.

Many counts were recorded for this clonotype. V gene TRBV7-2 combines with J gene TRBJ2-3; D remains unclear. Trimming removed 5 bases at V and 3 bases at J, with 6 bases between. There are 12 residues in the CDR3. Germline V gene sequence: CDR1 SGHTA, CDR2 FQGNSA. DNA of the CDR3: TGTGCCAGCAGCCCGCGGACAGATACGCAGTATTTT. This gives the protein CASSPRTDTQYF.

The chain has TRBV24-1 and TRBJ2-1; 10 bases are a match to TRBD2. The trim removed 6 bases at V and 2 bases at J, leaving 3 bases unmatched. Germline CDR1 and CDR2: KGHDR and SFDVKD. CDR3 size: 15 residues. The CDR3 here is CATSLAGATYNEQFF. The CDR3 nucleotides read TGTGCCACCAGTCTAGCGGGAGCCACCTACAATGAGCAGTTCTTC.

The chain joins TRBV20-1 to TRBJ1-3; the D is unclear. Germline V gene data show CDR1 as DFQATT and CDR2 as SNEGSKA (reference sequence). Trimming shortened V by 6 bases and J by 2 bases, and 5 bases separated the two germline ends. The CDR3 length is 11 residues. The CDR3 DNA is TGCAGTGCGACGACTGGAAACACCATATATTTT. Protein: CSATTGNTIYF.

This chain links TRBV15 with TRBJ1-2, with D hard to call. The V gene's germline CDR1 is LNHNV and CDR2 YYDKDF (reference sequence). V lost 0 bases, J lost 8 bases, and 22 bases lay in between. There are 17 residues in the CDR3. CDR3 in amino acids: CATSRDGTASSVGGYTF. The CDR3 coding sequence is TGTGCCACCAGCAGAGACGGTACGGCCAGTTCGGTCGGGGGCTACACCTTC.

This chain connects TRBV24-1 to TRBJ2-1, with D possibly TRBD1 on 7 matching bases. The CDR3 has 18 amino acids. Trimming removed 11 bases from V and 5 bases from J, with 30 bases in between. CDR1 and CDR2 (germline): KGHDR, SFDVKD. CDR3 amino acids: CASSFALTGDSMNNEQFF. CDR3 in DNA: TGTGCCAGCAGCTTTGCCCTAACAGGGGACTCCATGAACAATGAGCAGTTCTTC.

This clonotype occurred a few times. The chain uses TRBV19 and TRBJ2-7, with D possibly being TRBD2 (6 bases). The CDR3 sequence is 13 residues long. Trimming took off 2 bases at V and 3 bases at J, with 8 bases between the two ends. Looked up from germline, CDR1 is LNHDA and CDR2 is SQIVND (reference sequence). The CDR3 spells CASSILEGYEQYF. Written as DNA, the CDR3 is TGTGCCAGTAGTATATTGGAGGGCTACGAGCAGTACTTC.

In its sample, this clonotype was seen a few times. Here the CDR3 DNA reads TGTGCCAGCAGCTTGACAGGGCCGAAAGAGACCCAGTACTTC. Residues: CASSLTGPKETQYF. The chain is built from TRBV7-9 and TRBJ2-5; 7 positions agree with TRBD1. This CDR3 is built from 14 residues. Germline V gene data show CDR1 as SEHNR and CDR2 as FQNEAQ (reference sequence). After removal of 3 bases from V and 3 bases from J, the junction contained 4 bases not matched to a gene.

On this clonotype itself: Without the conserved terminal phenylalanine or tryptophan, this CDR3 likely stems from a read error. The chain joins TRBV10-2 to TRBJ2-7, with a tentative D call TRBD2 (7 bases). V was trimmed by 7 bases and J by 0 bases, leaving 16 bases between them. The germline V gene encodes CDR1 WSHSY and CDR2 SAAADI. The CDR3 spans 15 residues. The CDR3 is CASNGGGQDSYEQYL. The CDR3 DNA sequence: TGCGCCAGCAATGGGGGGGGCCAAGACTCCTACGAGCAGTACTTA.